These 4 T cell receptor beta chains originate from one sample sequenced in a study of human T cells and chemical hapten exposure. TCRdb analysed the RACE reads with MiXCR anew, one entry per CDR3 protein. The sample includes more than 250,000 distinct CDR3 sequences, approximately 8% of them seen just once. The time point is: pre-sensitization, week 0. Documented treatment: therapeutic diphenylcyclopropenone sensitization with weekly scalp DPC. Sequenced material: whole blood, taken in connection with sensitization to the hapten diphenylcyclopropenone (DPC). The receptor source for this set is a man between 18 and 29 years old with alopecia areata. Some clones in this sample may be carry-over from other donors' samples.

Ten or more counts support this clonotype. The rearrangement links TRBV10-1 to TRBJ2-2; tentative D call: TRBD2 (5 bases). The CDR3 consists of 14 residues. Per the germline V gene, CDR1 is WNHNN and CDR2 is SYGVQD (reference sequence). V was cut by 4 bases and J by 7 bases, with 13 bases left in between. The CDR3 DNA is TGCGCCAGCAGTGCCTACGGGGTAGGCGGGGAGCTGTTTTTT. Translation: CASSAYGVGGELFF.

There are a few counts of this clonotype. V usage is TRBV20-1 and J usage is TRBJ2-1, with 10 bases fitting TRBD2. The CDR3 is 16 amino acids. Losses at the gene ends were 5 bases for V and 5 bases for J; bases not matched to a gene: 12. Germline lookup yields CDR1 DFQATT and CDR2 SNEGSKA (reference sequence). The CDR3 sequence: CSAFSLLAGFNNEQFF. The CDR3 DNA reads TGCAGTGCTTTTTCGTTACTAGCGGGATTTAACAATGAGCAGTTCTTC.

A few counts support this clonotype. V and J are TRBV29-1 and TRBJ2-1; TRBD1 agrees at 9 bases. V was pared by 3 bases and J by 5 bases, with 8 bases of the junction left unmatched. Germline-derived CDR1 and CDR2 are SQVTM and ANQGSEA. This CDR3 is built from 15 residues. The CDR3 here is CSVDEDRGGNNEQFF. Here the CDR3 DNA reads TGCAGCGTTGACGAGGACAGGGGAGGGAACAATGAGCAGTTCTTC.

The V call is TRBV14, the J call TRBJ1-1; D ambiguous. The CDR3 totals 15 residues. Deletions cut 1 base from V and 0 bases from J, with 9 bases between. CDR1 is SGHDN and CDR2 is FVKESK in the germline V gene. CDR3 in DNA: TGTGCCAGCAGCCAAGTACGCAGCCTGAACACTGAAGCTTTCTTT. Protein product: CASSQVRSLNTEAFF.